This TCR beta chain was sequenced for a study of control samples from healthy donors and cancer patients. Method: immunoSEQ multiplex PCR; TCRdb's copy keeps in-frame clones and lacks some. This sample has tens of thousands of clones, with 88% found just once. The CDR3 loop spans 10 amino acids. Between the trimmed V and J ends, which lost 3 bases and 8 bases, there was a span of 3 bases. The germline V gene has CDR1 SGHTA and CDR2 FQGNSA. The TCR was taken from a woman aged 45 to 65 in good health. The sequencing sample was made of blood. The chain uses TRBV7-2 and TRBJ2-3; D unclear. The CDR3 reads CASSLVTQYF. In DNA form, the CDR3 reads TGTGCCAGCAGCTTGGTTACGCAGTATTTT.